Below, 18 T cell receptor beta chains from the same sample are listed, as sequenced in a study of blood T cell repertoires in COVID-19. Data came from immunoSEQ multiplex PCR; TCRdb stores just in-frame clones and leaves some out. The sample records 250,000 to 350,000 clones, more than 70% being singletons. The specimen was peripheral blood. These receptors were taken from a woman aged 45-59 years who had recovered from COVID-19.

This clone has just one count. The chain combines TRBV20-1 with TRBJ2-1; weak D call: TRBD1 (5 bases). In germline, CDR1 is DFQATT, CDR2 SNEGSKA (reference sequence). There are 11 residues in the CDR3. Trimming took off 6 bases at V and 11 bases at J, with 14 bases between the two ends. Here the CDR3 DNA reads TGCAGTGCCAGCAGTGGGGCCCAGCAGTTCTTC. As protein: CSASSGAQQFF.

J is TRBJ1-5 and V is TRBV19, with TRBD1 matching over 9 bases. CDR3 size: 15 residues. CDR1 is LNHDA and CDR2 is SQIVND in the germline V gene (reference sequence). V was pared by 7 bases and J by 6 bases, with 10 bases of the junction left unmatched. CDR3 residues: CASTAPDRGSQPQHF. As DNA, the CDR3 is TGTGCCAGTACGGCGCCAGACAGGGGGTCTCAGCCCCAGCATTTT.

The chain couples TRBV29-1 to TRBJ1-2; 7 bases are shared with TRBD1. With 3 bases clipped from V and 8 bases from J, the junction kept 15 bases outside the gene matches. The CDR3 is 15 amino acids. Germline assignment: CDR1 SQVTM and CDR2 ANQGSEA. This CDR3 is CSVEKVPGGSRGYTF. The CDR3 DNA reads TGCAGCGTTGAGAAGGTCCCAGGGGGTAGTCGGGGCTACACCTTC.

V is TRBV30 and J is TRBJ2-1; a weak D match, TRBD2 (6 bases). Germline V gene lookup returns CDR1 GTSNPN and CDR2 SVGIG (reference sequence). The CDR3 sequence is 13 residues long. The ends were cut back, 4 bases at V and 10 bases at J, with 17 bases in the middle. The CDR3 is CAWMGRLEGEQFF. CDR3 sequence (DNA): TGTGCCTGGATGGGCAGGCTGGAGGGAGAGCAGTTCTTC. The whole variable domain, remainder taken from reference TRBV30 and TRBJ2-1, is SQTIHQWPATLVQPVGSPLSLECTVEGTSNPNLYWYRQAAGRGLQLLFYSVGIGQISSEVPQNLSASRPQDRQFILSSKKLLLSDSGFYLCAWMGRLEGEQFFGPGTRLTVL.

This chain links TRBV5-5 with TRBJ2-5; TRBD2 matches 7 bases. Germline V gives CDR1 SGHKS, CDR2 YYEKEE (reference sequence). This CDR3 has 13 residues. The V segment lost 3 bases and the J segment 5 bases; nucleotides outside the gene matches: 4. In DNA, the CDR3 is TGTGCCAGCAGCTGGGGAGGGCGGGAGACCCAGTACTTC. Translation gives CASSWGGRETQYF.

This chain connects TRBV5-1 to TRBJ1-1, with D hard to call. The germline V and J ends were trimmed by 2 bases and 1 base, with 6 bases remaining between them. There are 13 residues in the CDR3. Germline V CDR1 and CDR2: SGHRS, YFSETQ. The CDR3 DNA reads TGCGCCAGCAGCTTTACAGAGAACACTGAAGCTTTCTTT. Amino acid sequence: CASSFTENTEAFF.

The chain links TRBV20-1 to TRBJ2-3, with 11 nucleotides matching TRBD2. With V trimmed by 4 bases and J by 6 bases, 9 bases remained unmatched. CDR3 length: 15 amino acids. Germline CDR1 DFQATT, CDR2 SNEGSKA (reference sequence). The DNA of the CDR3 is TGCAGTGCTATTGATAGCGGGGGGGCCGGGGATACGCAGTATTTT. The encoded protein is CSAIDSGGAGDTQYF.

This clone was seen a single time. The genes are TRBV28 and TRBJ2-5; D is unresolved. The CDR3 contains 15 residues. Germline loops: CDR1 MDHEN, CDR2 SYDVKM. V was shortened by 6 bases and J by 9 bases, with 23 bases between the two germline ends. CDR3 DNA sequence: TGTGCCAGCAGGTATGCAGGTACCCGGAACTGGGCCCAGTACTTC. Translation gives CASRYAGTRNWAQYF.

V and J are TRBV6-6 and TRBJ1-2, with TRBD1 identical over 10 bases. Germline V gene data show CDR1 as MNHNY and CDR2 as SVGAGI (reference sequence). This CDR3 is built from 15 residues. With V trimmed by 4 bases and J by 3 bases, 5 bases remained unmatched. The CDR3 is CASSLSGTGDYGYTF. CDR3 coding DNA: TGTGCCAGCAGTTTGTCCGGGACAGGGGACTATGGCTACACCTTC.

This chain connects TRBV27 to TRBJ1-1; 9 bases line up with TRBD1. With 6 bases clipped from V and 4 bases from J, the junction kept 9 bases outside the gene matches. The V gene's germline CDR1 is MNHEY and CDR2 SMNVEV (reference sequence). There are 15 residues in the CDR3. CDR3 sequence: CASRLTGGSSTEAFF. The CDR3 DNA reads TGTGCCAGCAGGTTGACAGGGGGTAGTAGCACTGAAGCTTTCTTT.

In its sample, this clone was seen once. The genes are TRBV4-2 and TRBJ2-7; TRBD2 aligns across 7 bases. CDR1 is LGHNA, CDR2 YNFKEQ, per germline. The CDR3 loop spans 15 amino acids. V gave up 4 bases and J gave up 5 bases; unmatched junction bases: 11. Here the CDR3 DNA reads TGTGCCAGCAGCCCAGAAGCGGGAAGAAAGGACGAGCAGTACTTC. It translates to CASSPEAGRKDEQYF.

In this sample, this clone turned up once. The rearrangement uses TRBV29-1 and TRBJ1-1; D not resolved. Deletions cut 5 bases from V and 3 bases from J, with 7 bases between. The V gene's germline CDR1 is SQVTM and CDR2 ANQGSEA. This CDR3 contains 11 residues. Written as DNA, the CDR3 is TGCAGCGTTTCCCGAGACACTGAAGCTTTCTTT. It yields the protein CSVSRDTEAFF. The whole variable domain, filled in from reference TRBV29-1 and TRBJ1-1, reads SAVISQKPSRDICQRGTSLTIQCQVDSQVTMMFWYRQQPGQSLTLIATANQGSEATYESGFVIDKFPISRPNLTFSTLTVSNMSPEDSSIYLCSVSRDTEAFFGQGTRLTVV.

In DNA, the CDR3 is TGCGCCAGCAGCCAAGGACAGGGTCCGGATACGCAGTATTTT. Protein: CASSQGQGPDTQYF. The J gene is TRBJ2-3, the V gene TRBV4-3, with 7 bases lining up with TRBD1. Unmatched junction bases numbered 4, after V lost 1 base and J lost 6 bases. This CDR3 region has 14 residues. Per the germline V gene, CDR1 is LGHNA and CDR2 is YSLEER.

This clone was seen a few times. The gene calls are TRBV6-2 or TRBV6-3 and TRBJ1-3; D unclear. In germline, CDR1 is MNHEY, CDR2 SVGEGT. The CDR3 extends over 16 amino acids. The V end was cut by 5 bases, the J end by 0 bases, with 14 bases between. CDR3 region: CASSNGGSHSGNTIYF. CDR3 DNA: TGTGCCAGCAGTAACGGCGGCTCGCACTCTGGAAACACCATATATTTT.

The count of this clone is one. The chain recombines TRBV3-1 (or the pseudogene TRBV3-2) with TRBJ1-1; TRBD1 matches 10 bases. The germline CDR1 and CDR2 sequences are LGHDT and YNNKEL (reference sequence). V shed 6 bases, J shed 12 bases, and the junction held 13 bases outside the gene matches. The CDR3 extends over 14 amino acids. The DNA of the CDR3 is TGTGCCAGCAGTACCGGGACAGGGGCAAGAAAAACTTTCTTT. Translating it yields CASSTGTGARKTFF.

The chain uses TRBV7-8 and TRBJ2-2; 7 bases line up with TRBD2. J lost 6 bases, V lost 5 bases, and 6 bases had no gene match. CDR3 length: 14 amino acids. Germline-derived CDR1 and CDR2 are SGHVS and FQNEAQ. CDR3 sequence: CASSPGGGSGELFF. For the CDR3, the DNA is TGTGCCAGCAGCCCGGGGGGAGGGTCCGGGGAGCTGTTTTTT.

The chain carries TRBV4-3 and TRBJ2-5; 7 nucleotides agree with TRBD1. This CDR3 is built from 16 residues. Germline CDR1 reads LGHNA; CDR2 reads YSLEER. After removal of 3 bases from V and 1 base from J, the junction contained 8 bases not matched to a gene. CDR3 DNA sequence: TGCGCCAGCAGCCAGTTGTGGACAGGACGCCAAGAGACCCAGTACTTC. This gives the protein CASSQLWTGRQETQYF.

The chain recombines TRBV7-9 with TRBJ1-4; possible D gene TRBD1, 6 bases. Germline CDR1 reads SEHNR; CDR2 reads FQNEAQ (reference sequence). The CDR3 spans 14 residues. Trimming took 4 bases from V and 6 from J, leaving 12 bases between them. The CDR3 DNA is TGTGCCAGCAGCTCACAGGGAGTTCATGAAAAACTGTTTTTT. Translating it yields CASSSQGVHEKLFF.